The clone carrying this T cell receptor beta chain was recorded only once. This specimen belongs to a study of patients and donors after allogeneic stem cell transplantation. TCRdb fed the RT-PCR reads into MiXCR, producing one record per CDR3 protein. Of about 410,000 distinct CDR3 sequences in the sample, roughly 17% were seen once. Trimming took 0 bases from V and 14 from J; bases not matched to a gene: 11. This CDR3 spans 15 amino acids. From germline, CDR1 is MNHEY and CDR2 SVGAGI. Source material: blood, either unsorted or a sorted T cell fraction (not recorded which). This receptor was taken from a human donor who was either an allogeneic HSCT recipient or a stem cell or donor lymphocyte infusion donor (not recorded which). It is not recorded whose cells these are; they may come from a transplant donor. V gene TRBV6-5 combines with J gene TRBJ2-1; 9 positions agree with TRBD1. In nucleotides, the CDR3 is TGTGCCAGCAGTTACTCGGGACAGGGCAGTTCGTTGGAGTTCTTC. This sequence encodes CASSYSGQGSSLEFF.